Shown below are 6 T cell receptor beta chains from a single sample sequenced in a study of tumor and adjacent non-tumor tissue in lung cancer. The library came from three nested PCR rounds adapted from ARM-PCR protocols. TCRdb re-called the multiplex PCR reads with MiXCR, one entry per CDR3 protein. In the table there are roughly 220,000 distinct CDR3 sequences, approximately 74% of which are singletons. This sample's RNA came from whole unsorted tissue. Material for sequencing was lung tumor tissue. The receptors come from a man aged 60 to 75 with non-small cell lung cancer.

The CDR3 protein is CSARGGEGTWEQYF. For the CDR3, the DNA is TGCAGTGCTAGGGGAGGGGAGGGTACTTGGGAGCAGTACTTC. The chain combines TRBV20-1 with TRBJ2-7; 7 bases agree with TRBD2. The germline CDR1 and CDR2 sequences are DFQATT and SNEGSKA (reference sequence). The junction had 12 bases not matched to a gene; V was cut back by 3 bases and J by 7 bases. The CDR3 extends over 14 amino acids.

The chain joins TRBV4-3 to TRBJ2-2; unclear D gene. The ends were cut back, 2 bases at V and 5 bases at J, with 9 bases in the middle. CDR1 and CDR2 from the germline V gene are LGHNA and YSLEER. The CDR3 sequence is 14 residues long. CDR3 loop: CASSQWQETGELFF. DNA of the CDR3: TGCGCCAGCAGCCAATGGCAGGAGACCGGGGAGCTGTTTTTT.

As for this clonotype: Likely a read error: the CDR3 ends without its conserved phenylalanine or tryptophan. The chain is built from TRBV20-1 and TRBJ2-5, with 8 positions matching TRBD2. The germline CDR1 and CDR2 sequences are DFQATT and SNEGSKA (reference sequence). V trimming: 3 bases; J trimming: 9 bases; junction bases outside the gene matches: 12. The CDR3 consists of 14 residues. The CDR3: CSASARGGLEAQYL. CDR3 DNA sequence: TGCAGTGCTAGTGCTCGCGGGGGGCTGGAGGCCCAGTACTTA.

The rearrangement joins TRBV18 to TRBJ2-1; 9 bases fit TRBD2. Germline values: CDR1 KGHSH, CDR2 LQKENI. This CDR3 region has 17 residues. The junction had 12 bases not matched to a gene; V was cut back by 3 bases and J by 6 bases. The DNA for the CDR3 is TGTGCCAGCTCACCGCAAAGCGGGCTAGCGGGAACCAATGAGCAGTTCTTC. Translating gives CASSPQSGLAGTNEQFF.

Concerning this clonotype: Mismatch with germline at one junction end may stem from a read error. CDR3 coding DNA: TGTGCCAGCGGCTTTAGCGGGGGGCCGTACAATGGGCAGTTTTTC. Protein sequence: CASGFSGGPYNGQFF. The chain links TRBV11-2 to TRBJ2-1, with 10 positions matching TRBD2. The CDR3 totals 15 residues. CDR1 is SGHAT and CDR2 is FQNNGV in the germline V gene.

In regard to this clonotype: This may stem from a read error, because a much larger clone lies one nucleotide away. The DNA for the CDR3 is TGTGCCAGCAGTGTAACTCGGGGGACGCCCGCTGGCTACACCTTC. Encoded protein: CASSVTRGTPAGYTF. V gene TRBV6-1 combines with J gene TRBJ1-2; TRBD1 might be the D (5 bases). Germline V gene lookup returns CDR1 MNHNS and CDR2 SASEGT. The CDR3 consists of 15 residues. V lost 4 bases and J lost 7, with 19 bases in between.